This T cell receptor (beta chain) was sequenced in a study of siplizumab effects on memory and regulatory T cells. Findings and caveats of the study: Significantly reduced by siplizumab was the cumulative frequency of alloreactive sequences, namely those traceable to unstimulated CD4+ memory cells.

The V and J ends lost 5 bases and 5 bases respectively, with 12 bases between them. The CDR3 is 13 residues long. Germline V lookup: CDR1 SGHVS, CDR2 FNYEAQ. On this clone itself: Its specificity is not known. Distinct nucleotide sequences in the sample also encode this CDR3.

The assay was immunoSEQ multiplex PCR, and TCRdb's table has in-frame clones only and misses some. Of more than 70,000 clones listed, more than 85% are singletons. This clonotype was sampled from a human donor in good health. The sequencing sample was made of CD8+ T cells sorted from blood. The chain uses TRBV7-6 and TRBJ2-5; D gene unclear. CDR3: CASSETPAETQYF. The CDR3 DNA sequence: TGTGCCAGCAGCGAGACCCCGGCGGAGACCCAGTACTTC.